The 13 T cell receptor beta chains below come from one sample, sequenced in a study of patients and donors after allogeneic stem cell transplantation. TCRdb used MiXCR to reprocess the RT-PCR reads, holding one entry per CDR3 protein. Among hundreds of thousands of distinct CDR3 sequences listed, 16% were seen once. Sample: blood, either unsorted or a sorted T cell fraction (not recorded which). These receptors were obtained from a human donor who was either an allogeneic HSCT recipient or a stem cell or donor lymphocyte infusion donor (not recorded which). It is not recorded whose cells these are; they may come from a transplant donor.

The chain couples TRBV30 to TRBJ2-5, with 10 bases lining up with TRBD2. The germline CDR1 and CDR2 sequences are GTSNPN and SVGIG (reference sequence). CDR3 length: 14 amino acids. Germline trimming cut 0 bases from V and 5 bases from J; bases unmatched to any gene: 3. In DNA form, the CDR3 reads TGTGCCTGGAGTGTAATAGCGGGGGGTGAGACCCAGTACTTC. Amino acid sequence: CAWSVIAGGETQYF.

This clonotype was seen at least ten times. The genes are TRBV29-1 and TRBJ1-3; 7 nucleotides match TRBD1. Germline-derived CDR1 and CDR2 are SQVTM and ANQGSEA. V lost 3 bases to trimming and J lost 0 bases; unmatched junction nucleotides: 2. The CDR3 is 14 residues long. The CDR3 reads CSVDGTVSGNTIYF. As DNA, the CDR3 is TGCAGCGTTGACGGGACAGTCTCTGGAAACACCATATATTTT.

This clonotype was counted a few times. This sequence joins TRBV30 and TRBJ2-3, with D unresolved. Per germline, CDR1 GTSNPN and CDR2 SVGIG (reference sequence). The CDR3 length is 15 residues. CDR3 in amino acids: CAESHGVKRGDTQYF. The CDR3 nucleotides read TGTGCGGAATCCCACGGAGTTAAACGTGGAGATACGCAGTATTTT.

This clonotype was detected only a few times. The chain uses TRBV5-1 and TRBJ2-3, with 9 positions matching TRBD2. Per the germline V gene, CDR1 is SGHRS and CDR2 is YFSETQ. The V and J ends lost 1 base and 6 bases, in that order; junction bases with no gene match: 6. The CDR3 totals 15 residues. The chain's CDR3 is CASSLMSGRSDTQYF. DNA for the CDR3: TGCGCCAGCAGCTTGATGAGCGGGAGGTCCGATACGCAGTATTTT.

Written as DNA, the CDR3 is TGTGCCAGCAGTTTATCGCTGGGTGGGCAGCCCCAGCATTTT. Protein product: CASSLSLGGQPQHF. V and J are TRBV27 and TRBJ1-5; unclear D gene. CDR1 MNHEY and CDR2 SMNVEV come from the germline V gene (reference sequence). Trimming left V 0 bases short and J 7 bases short, with 10 bases between. The length of the CDR3 is 14 residues.

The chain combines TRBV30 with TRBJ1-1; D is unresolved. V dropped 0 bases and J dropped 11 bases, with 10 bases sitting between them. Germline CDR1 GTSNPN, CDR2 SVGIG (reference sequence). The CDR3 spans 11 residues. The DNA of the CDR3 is TGTGCCTGGAGTGTTGAAGGATTGGCTTTCTTT. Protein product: CAWSVEGLAFF.

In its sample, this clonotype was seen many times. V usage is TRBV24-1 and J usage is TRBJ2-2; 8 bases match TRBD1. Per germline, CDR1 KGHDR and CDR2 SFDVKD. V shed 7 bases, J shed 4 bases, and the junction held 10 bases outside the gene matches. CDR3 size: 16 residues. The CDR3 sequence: CATSRAGGKGTGELFF. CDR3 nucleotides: TGTGCCACCAGCCGCGCAGGGGGCAAGGGCACCGGGGAGCTGTTTTTT.

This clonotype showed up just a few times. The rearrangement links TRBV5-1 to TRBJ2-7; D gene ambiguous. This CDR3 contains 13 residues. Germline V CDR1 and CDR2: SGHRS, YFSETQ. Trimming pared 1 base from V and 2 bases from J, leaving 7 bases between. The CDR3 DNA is TGCGCCAGCAGCTTGAGACAAACCTACGAGCAGTACTTC. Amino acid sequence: CASSLRQTYEQYF.

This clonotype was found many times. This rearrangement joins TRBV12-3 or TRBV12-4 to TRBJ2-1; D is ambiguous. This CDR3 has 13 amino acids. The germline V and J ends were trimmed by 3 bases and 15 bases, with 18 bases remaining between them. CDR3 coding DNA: TGTGCCAGCAGTTTGGTTCCCGGATTTCAGCGGTTCTTC. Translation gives CASSLVPGFQRFF.

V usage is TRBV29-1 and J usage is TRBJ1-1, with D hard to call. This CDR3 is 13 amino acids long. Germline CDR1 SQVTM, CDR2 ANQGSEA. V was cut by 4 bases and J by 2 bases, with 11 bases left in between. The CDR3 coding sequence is TGCAGCGTTGGGGGTCCCTATAACACTGAAGCTTTCTTT. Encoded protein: CSVGGPYNTEAFF.

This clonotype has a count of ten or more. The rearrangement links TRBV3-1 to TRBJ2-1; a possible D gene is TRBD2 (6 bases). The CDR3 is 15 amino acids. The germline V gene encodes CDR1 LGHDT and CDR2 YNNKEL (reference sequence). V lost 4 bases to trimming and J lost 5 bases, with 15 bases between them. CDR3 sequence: CASSLPFREHNEQFF. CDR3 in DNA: TGTGCCAGCAGCCTTCCTTTTCGGGAGCACAATGAGCAGTTCTTC.

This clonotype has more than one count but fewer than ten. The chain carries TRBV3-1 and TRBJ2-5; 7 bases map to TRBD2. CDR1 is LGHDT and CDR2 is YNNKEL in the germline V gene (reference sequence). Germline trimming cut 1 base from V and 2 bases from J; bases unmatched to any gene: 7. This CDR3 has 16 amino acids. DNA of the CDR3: TGTGCCAGCAGCCAAGGGGGAGCGGGATTTCAAGAGACCCAGTACTTC. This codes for CASSQGGAGFQETQYF.

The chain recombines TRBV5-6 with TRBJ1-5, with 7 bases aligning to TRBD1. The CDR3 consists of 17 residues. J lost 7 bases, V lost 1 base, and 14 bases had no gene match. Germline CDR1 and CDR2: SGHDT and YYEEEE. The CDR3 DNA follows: TGTGCCAGCAGCTTGAGGCCGTCGGCAGGGGGAAGGCAGCCCCAGCATTTT. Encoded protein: CASSLRPSAGGRQPQHF.